This T cell receptor (beta chain) was obtained from a study of identical twins. Study conclusions and caveats: Surplus twin overlap in beta out-of-frame sequences was less pronounced.

Of note for this clonotype: What it recognizes is unknown.

A universal primer site came from template switching; cDNA carried unique molecular identifiers. TCRdb fed the 5' RACE reads into MiXCR, producing one record per CDR3 protein. The data show some 460,000 distinct CDR3 sequences, about 14% seen once. Per the germline V gene, CDR1 is LNHNV and CDR2 is YYDKDF (reference sequence). V was pared by 1 base and J by 5 bases, with 5 bases of the junction left unmatched. The CDR3 has 16 amino acids. These data also featured in a second study, about yellow fever vaccine responses in identical twins.

The sequence was collected from a woman younger than 35 in good health. Sequenced sample: CD4+ T cells sorted from blood. The chain employs TRBV15 and TRBJ2-5, with 12 bases aligning to TRBD2. CDR3 bases: TGTGCCACCAGCAGAGCTAGCGGGAGGGTCGGGGAGACCCAGTACTTC. Residues: CATSRASGRVGETQYF.